What follows are 2 T cell receptor beta chains derived from one specimen sequenced in a study of blood T cell repertoires in COVID-19. TCRdb's copy holds only in-frame clones and misses some; the assay was immunoSEQ multiplex PCR. The table records roughly 60,000 clones, over 70% of them present only once. Sequencing used peripheral blood. The receptors shown here come from a man aged 25-40 years with COVID-19, enrolled during active disease.

The genes are TRBV7-9 and TRBJ1-1; D is unresolved. Germline assignment: CDR1 SEHNR and CDR2 FQNEAQ (reference sequence). This CDR3 contains 13 residues. The V gene lost 5 bases and the J gene lost 4 bases, with 11 bases spanning the gap. The CDR3 sequence is CASSHPEGTEAFF. The CDR3 nucleotides are TGTGCCAGCAGCCACCCCGAGGGCACTGAAGCTTTCTTT.

The J gene is TRBJ2-7, the V gene TRBV29-1; 11 nucleotides agree with TRBD2. The germline V gene encodes CDR1 SQVTM and CDR2 ANQGSEA. The CDR3 sequence is 13 residues long. Trimming removed 6 bases from V and 3 bases from J; junction bases left unmatched: 4. The CDR3 DNA sequence: TGCAGCGTCCGACTAGCGGGGAACTACGAGCAGTACTTC. Residues: CSVRLAGNYEQYF.